The rows below give T cell receptor beta chains drawn from one sample of a study of cytomegalovirus exposure and HLA in healthy donors. Assay: immunoSEQ multiplex PCR; the TCRdb copy retains only in-frame clones and omits some. The profile covers about 130,000 clones, with about 82% appearing a single time and roughly 1.2% taken by the ten largest. The sample taken for sequencing was PBMCs. The receptor set was obtained from a boy under 18 in good health and CMV-seronegative. Both conserved end residues are part of each CDR3. The order of the fields is V gene, D gene, clone size, J gene, CDR3 DNA, CDR3 protein. A D gene is named only where the DNA matches it firmly. Only part of the rows carry a size: once, few, many, or a class if the clone is expanded.

>TRBV18|NA|NA|TRBJ1-2
TGTGCCAGCTCACCGACCGAATGGGGAGCTAACTATGGCTACACCTTC
CASSPTEWGANYGYTF
>TRBV7-9|NA|NA|TRBJ1-2
TGTGCCAGCAGCTCACAGGGCCTCTTC
CASSSQGLF
>TRBV4-3|TRBD1|few|TRBJ1-4
TGCGCCAGCAGCCACGAACCTACAGGGGGGAATGAAAAACTGTTTTTT
CASSHEPTGGNEKLFF
>TRBV27|NA|NA|TRBJ1-1
TGTGCCAGCAGCGTTGGCTGGGGGGAGGACACTGAAGCTTTCTTT
CASSVGWGEDTEAFF
>TRBV6-5|NA|NA|TRBJ2-3
TGTGCCAGCCGGCGACAAGATACGCAGTATTTT
CASRRQDTQYF
>TRBV30|NA|NA|TRBJ1-2
TGTGCCTGGAAAGGGGGAAGCTATGGCTACACCTTC
CAWKGGSYGYTF
>TRBV7-2|TRBD2|few|TRBJ2-3
TGTGCCAGCAGCCTGAGGGCTAGCGGGAGTAGCACAGATACGCAGTATTTT
CASSLRASGSSTDTQYF
>TRBV23-1|NA|once|TRBJ1-5
TGCGCCAGCCCAGACGGGAGTGGGAGCAATCAGCCCCAGCATTTT
CASPDGSGSNQPQHF
>TRBV6-5|TRBD2|NA|TRBJ2-1
TGTGCCAGCAGTTACGCGGGAGAGTCCAATGAGCAGTTCTTC
CASSYAGESNEQFF
>TRBV11-3|NA|NA|TRBJ2-7
TGTGCCAGCAGCCGGGGGACAGCCGCATACGAGCAGTACTTC
CASSRGTAAYEQYF
>TRBV7-2|TRBD2|NA|TRBJ2-7
TGTGCCAGCAGCCGAACCAGGAGCGGGGGCTACGAGCAGTACTTC
CASSRTRSGGYEQYF
>TRBV4-1|NA|NA|TRBJ1-2
TGCGCCAGCAGCCAAGGCGACAGTACTAACTATGGCTACACCTTC
CASSQGDSTNYGYTF
>TRBV4-2|TRBD2|NA|TRBJ2-7
TGTGCCAGCAGCCAGTCAGGCATGGAGCGGGGGGCCTACGAGCAGTACTTC
CASSQSGMERGAYEQYF
>TRBV4-2|TRBD2|few|TRBJ2-5
TGTGCCAGCAGCCCTGAACTAGCGGGAGGGGGAGAGACCCAGTACTTC
CASSPELAGGGETQYF
>TRBV4-1|TRBD2|NA|TRBJ2-3
TGCGCCAGCAGCCAGACGGCGGTTACTAGCGGGCGGAGCACAGATACGCAGTATTTT
CASSQTAVTSGRSTDTQYF
>TRBV7-2|TRBD1|NA|TRBJ1-1
TGTGCCAGCAGCTTAAGACAGGGGCTGGGTGAAGCTTTCTTT
CASSLRQGLGEAFF
>TRBV11-3|TRBD2|NA|TRBJ2-7
TGCGCCAGCAGCTTAGATGGGACTAGCGGGAGCTACGAGCAGTACTTC
CASSLDGTSGSYEQYF
>TRBV5-1|TRBD2|NA|TRBJ2-7
TGCGCCAGCAGCTCCGAGACTAGCGGGAGAGGAGAGCAGTACTTC
CASSSETSGRGEQYF
>TRBV19|NA|NA|TRBJ1-5
TGTGCCAGTAGTATAACGTGGAGCGGTCAGCCCCAGCATTTT
CASSITWSGQPQHF
>TRBV6-5|NA|few|TRBJ1-1
TGTGCCAGCAGTTACTCGAGCGGCAGGCTGAACACTGAAGCTTTCTTT
CASSYSSGRLNTEAFF
>TRBV10-3|TRBD1|NA|TRBJ1-2
TGTGCCGGACGGACAGGGGGTTTCGATGGCTACACCTTC
CAGRTGGFDGYTF
>TRBV7-9|TRBD2|NA|TRBJ2-5
TGTGCCAGCAGCTTCGGCGGGAGGGAGACCCAGTACTTC
CASSFGGRETQYF
>TRBV7-2|NA|NA|TRBJ2-2
TGTGCCAGCAGCTTAGCTTCCGGGAACACCGGGGAGCTGTTTTTT
CASSLASGNTGELFF
>TRBV4-1|NA|few|TRBJ1-5
TGCGCCAGCAGCCAAGGCGGAAGGCAGCCCCAGCATTTT
CASSQGGRQPQHF
>TRBV28|TRBD2|NA|TRBJ2-2
TGTGCCAGCAGTCCTCCGGGACTAGCGGGAGGGGATGGCACCGGGGAGCTGTTTTTT
CASSPPGLAGGDGTGELFF
>TRBV7-2|NA|NA|TRBJ2-4
TGTGCCAGCAGCTTAGAGCTAGCCAAAAACATTCAGTACTTC
CASSLELAKNIQYF
>TRBV29-1|NA|NA|TRBJ2-7
TGCAGCGTTCGTGAGGGAAGGGGGTACGAGCAGTACTTC
CSVREGRGYEQYF
>TRBV27|NA|NA|TRBJ2-1
TGTGCCAGTCCGACTAATTTCTACAATGAGCAGTTCTTC
CASPTNFYNEQFF